This TCR beta chain was sequenced in a study of blood T cell repertoires in COVID-19. Whole-study context: The study drew acute and convalescent COVID-19 samples from the United States, Italy and Spain. The cDNA or gDNA used as material had been derived from T cells, B-cell-depleted T cells, or PBMCs.

In germline, CDR1 is SGHVS, CDR2 FQNEAQ. J was trimmed by 7 bases and V by 3 bases; bases with no gene match: 1. This CDR3 has 12 amino acids. Profiled with immunoSEQ multiplex PCR; TCRdb holds only in-frame clones, not every one. The repertoire holds about 150,000 clones, with roughly 82% as singletons. V and J are TRBV7-8 and TRBJ1-1; 8 positions agree with TRBD1. The receptor was isolated from a woman aged 50 to 60 in a cohort sampled during active or convalescent COVID-19. The sequenced material came from peripheral blood. CDR3 protein: CASSLGQVEAFF. CDR3 nucleotide sequence: TGTGCCAGCAGCTTGGGACAGGTTGAAGCTTTCTTT.